This note documents a single T cell receptor beta chain sequence. Its specificity is not known. These data originate in a study of T cell responses to AZD1222 COVID-19 vaccine. Across the whole study: Second-dose schedules of about 4 or about 12 weeks were combined.

Notes on the study in general: Clonal diversity was possibly underestimated; the donors were predominantly white British and more often female. Compared with day 0, the breadth and depth of the Spike-specific TCR repertoire rose significantly after two doses of AZD1222.

Repertoires were generated with immunoSEQ multiplex PCR, while TCRdb's copy carries only in-frame clones and drops some. The sample includes tens of thousands of clones, 85% to 90% seen only once; the top ten take approximately 5.4%. The CDR3 covers 13 residues. Germline V gives CDR1 SNHLY, CDR2 FYNNEI. V lost 4 bases and J lost 4, with 10 bases in between. This sequence was found in an adult in good health. Sequences were derived from peripheral blood, sampled on day 0 of AZD1222 vaccination. The genes are TRBV2 and TRBJ1-2; D possibly corresponds to TRBD1 (5 bases). The CDR3 here is CASSGDGAYGYTF. CDR3 in DNA: TGTGCCAGCAGTGGGGACGGTGCCTATGGCTACACCTTC. The whole variable domain, remainder taken from reference TRBV2 and TRBJ1-2, is EPEVTQTPSHQVTQMGQEVILRCVPISNHLYFYWYRQILGQKVEFLVSFYNNEISEKSEIFDDQFSVERPDGSNFTLKIRSTKLEDSAMYFCASSGDGAYGYTFGSGTRLTVV.